Following are 13 T cell receptor beta chains from one sample sequenced in a study of OX40 agonist ivuxolimab in advanced cancers. Libraries were prepared by immunoSEQ multiplex PCR; TCRdb keeps only in-frame clonotypes and omits some of them. The repertoire holds more than 40,000 clones, with 75% to 95% as singletons. The input for sequencing was CD4+ or CD8+ T cells sorted from blood, taken in a trial of the OX40 agonist ivuxolimab. These receptors originate from an adult with an advanced solid tumor such as melanoma, head and neck, liver or kidney cancer.

J is TRBJ2-7 and V is TRBV4-2, with D tentatively TRBD2 (5 bases). Trimming removed 6 bases from V and 0 bases from J, with 12 bases in between. The V gene's germline CDR1 is LGHNA and CDR2 YNFKEQ. The length of the CDR3 is 14 residues. CDR3 nucleotide sequence: TGTGCCAGCAGGGCCTCGGGGAGCTCCTACGAGCAGTACTTC. Its translation is CASRASGSSYEQYF.

The rearrangement joins TRBV9 to TRBJ2-3; maybe TRBD2 (5 bases). Germline V gene data show CDR1 as SGDLS and CDR2 as YYNGEE. V lost 4 bases to trimming and J lost 6 bases, with 21 bases between them. CDR3 size: 16 residues. For the CDR3, the DNA is TGTGCCAGCAGCCTCTGGGGAGCGTCCCTCGAGGATACGCAGTATTTT. Protein product: CASSLWGASLEDTQYF.

Concerning this clone: The sample carries other DNA sequences with the same CDR3. The CDR3 sequence is CASSLGQDPRYGYTF. CDR3 DNA sequence: TGCGCCAGCAGCTTGGGACAGGACCCGCGCTATGGCTACACCTTC. This sequence joins TRBV5-1 and TRBJ1-2; maybe TRBD1 (6 bases). V lost 0 bases to trimming and J lost 4 bases, with 13 bases between them. In germline, CDR1 is SGHRS, CDR2 YFSETQ. The CDR3 sequence is 15 residues long.

The CDR3 DNA sequence: TGTGCCAGCAGTGAGGGCTACGAGCAGTACTTC. It encodes CASSEGYEQYF. This chain links TRBV2 with TRBJ2-7, with D unresolved. The CDR3 contains 11 residues. Germline V lookup: CDR1 SNHLY, CDR2 FYNNEI. V was clipped by 3 bases and J by 3 bases, with 3 bases between them.

The V gene is TRBV28, the J gene TRBJ2-1; D is possibly TRBD2 (6 bases). Trimming stripped 8 bases from V and 0 bases from J, with 14 bases between. The CDR3 covers 15 residues. Per the germline V gene, CDR1 is MDHEN and CDR2 is SYDVKM. CDR3 region: CASYLAGSSYNEQFF. The CDR3 DNA follows: TGTGCCAGCTACTTGGCGGGGAGCTCCTACAATGAGCAGTTCTTC.

In this sample, this clone turned up a few times. The chain recombines TRBV6-1 with TRBJ2-3, with D tentatively TRBD1 (6 bases). The V gene's germline CDR1 is MNHNS and CDR2 SASEGT. The CDR3 totals 15 residues. Trimming shortened V by 0 bases and J by 4 bases, and 11 bases separated the two germline ends. The CDR3 nucleotides are TGTGCCAGCAGTGAAGCGCTTCAGGGGCCAGATACGCAGTATTTT. Encoded protein: CASSEALQGPDTQYF.

The V call is TRBV6-5, the J call TRBJ2-5, with 8 bases lining up with TRBD2. The V gene end was trimmed by 6 bases and the J gene end by 3 bases; junction bases not matched to a gene: 3. This CDR3 has 13 amino acids. The germline V gene has CDR1 MNHEY and CDR2 SVGAGI. CDR3 DNA sequence: TGTGCCAGCAGCTTTAGCGGGGAAGAGACCCAGTACTTC. It specifies CASSFSGEETQYF.

This chain connects TRBV7-9 to TRBJ1-5; D gene ambiguous. This CDR3 is 15 amino acids long. The V gene lost 5 bases and the J gene lost 0 bases, with 11 bases spanning the gap. The germline gives CDR1 SEHNR, CDR2 FQNEAQ (reference sequence). CDR3: CASSSPPYSNQPQHF. The CDR3 DNA is TGTGCCAGCAGCAGCCCACCCTATAGCAATCAGCCCCAGCATTTT. The whole variable domain, filled in from reference TRBV7-9 and TRBJ1-5, reads DTGVSQNPRHKITKRGQNVTFRCDPISEHNRLYWYRQTLGQGPEFLTYFQNEAQLEKSRLLSDRFSAERPKGSFSTLEIQRTEQGDSAMYLCASSSPPYSNQPQHFGDGTRLSIL.

The rearrangement uses TRBV7-6 and TRBJ2-1; D perhaps matches TRBD2 (6 bases). From germline, CDR1 is SGHVS and CDR2 FNYEAQ. With 5 bases removed from V and 0 bases from J, the gap between germline ends came to 11 bases. The CDR3 is 15 amino acids. CDR3 residues: CASSMTSTSYNEQFF. The CDR3 bases are TGTGCCAGCAGCATGACTAGTACCTCCTACAATGAGCAGTTCTTC. Drawing the rest from reference TRBV7-6 and TRBJ2-1, the complete variable domain is GAGVSQSPRYKVTKRGQDVALRCDPISGHVSLYWYRQALGQGPEFLTYFNYEAQQDKSGLPNDRFSAERPEGSISTLTIQRTEQRDSAMYRCASSMTSTSYNEQFFGPGTRLTVL.

This rearrangement joins TRBV2 to TRBJ2-1; 7 bases fit TRBD1. The CDR3 spans 15 residues. The germline V gene has CDR1 SNHLY and CDR2 FYNNEI. The ends lost 6 bases at V and 1 base at J; junction bases unmatched: 6. The CDR3 nucleotides read TGTGCCAGCAGCTTAGACAGGGAATCCTACAATGAGCAGTTCTTC. Its protein product is CASSLDRESYNEQFF.

The chain uses TRBV7-8 and TRBJ2-2; possible D gene TRBD1, 5 bases. The V end was cut by 6 bases, the J end by 6 bases, with 20 bases between. The CDR3 totals 16 residues. The germline gives CDR1 SGHVS, CDR2 FQNEAQ. CDR3 nucleotide sequence: TGTGCCAGCAGGGGCGGCGCGGAGAAAGGGGCCGGGGAGCTGTTTTTT. Translated: CASRGGAEKGAGELFF.

This chain uses TRBV2 with TRBJ2-5; D not resolved. Germline V lookup: CDR1 SNHLY, CDR2 FYNNEI. The CDR3 is made up of 15 amino acids. The V and J ends lost 2 bases and 3 bases respectively, with 13 bases between them. CDR3: CASSESTSIEETQYF. The CDR3 DNA sequence: TGTGCCAGCAGTGAAAGTACCAGTATAGAAGAGACCCAGTACTTC.

The chain uses TRBV5-1 and TRBJ2-1, with TRBD1 as a possible D gene (5 bases). Trimming cost V 1 base and J 2 bases, with 10 bases left between them. This CDR3 contains 15 residues. The germline CDR1 and CDR2 sequences are SGHRS and YFSETQ. The DNA for the CDR3 is TGCGCCAGCAGCTTGTTGAAGGGGACCTACAATGAGCAGTTCTTC. It encodes CASSLLKGTYNEQFF.